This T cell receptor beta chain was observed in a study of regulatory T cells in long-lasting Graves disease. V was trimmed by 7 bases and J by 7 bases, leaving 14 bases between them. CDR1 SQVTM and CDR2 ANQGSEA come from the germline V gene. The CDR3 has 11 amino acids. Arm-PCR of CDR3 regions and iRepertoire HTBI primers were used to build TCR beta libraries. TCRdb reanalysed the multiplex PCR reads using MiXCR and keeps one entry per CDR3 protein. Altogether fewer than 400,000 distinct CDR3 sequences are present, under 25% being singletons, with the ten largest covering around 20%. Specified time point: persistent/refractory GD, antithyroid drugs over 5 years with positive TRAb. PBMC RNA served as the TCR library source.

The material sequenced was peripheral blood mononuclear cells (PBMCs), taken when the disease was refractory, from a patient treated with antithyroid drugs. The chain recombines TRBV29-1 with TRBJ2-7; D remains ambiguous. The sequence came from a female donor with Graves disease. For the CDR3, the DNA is TGCAGCGCCTGGATAGGTCAAGAGCAGTACTTC. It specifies CSAWIGQEQYF.